This T cell receptor (beta chain) was sequenced during a study of shared clonotypes between healthy human individuals. Authors' processing steps: ImmunoSEQ sequences covered only the junction and lacked quality scores; filtering therefore differed. The table came from immunoSEQ multiplex PCR; TCRdb's copy has only in-frame clones and leaves some out. V and J calls plus clone size are reproduced from that table; the DNA served to infer D and trimming. The data show some 500,000 clones, roughly 85% seen once. The TCR comes from a woman between 40 and 50 years old in good health. Some clones in this sample may be carry-over from other donors' samples. The specimen was PBMCs.

In DNA form, the CDR3 reads TGTGCCAGCAGCTTGGTAGGCGGGAGCTCCTACAATGAGCAGTTCTTC. As protein: CASSLVGGSSYNEQFF. The rearrangement uses TRBV5-6 and TRBJ2-1; TRBD2 aligns across 7 bases. The CDR3 runs 16 residues. The V gene end was trimmed by 0 bases and the J gene end by 0 bases; junction bases not matched to a gene: 3. Germline CDR1 is SGHDT and CDR2 is YYEEEE.